These T cell receptor beta chains were read from a single sample in a study of shared clonotypes between healthy human individuals. Data came from immunoSEQ multiplex PCR; TCRdb stores just in-frame clones and leaves some out. The top ten clones hold 1.8% of a sample with 650,000 to 750,000 clones, about two thirds of them seen once. Material: memory CD4+ T cells sorted from blood. These receptor sequences come from a woman aged 25-40 years in good health. CDR3s include the opening cysteine and the closing phenylalanine or tryptophan. The order of the fields is V gene, clone size, J gene, D gene, CDR3 protein, CDR3 DNA. The D gene is left open where the match is weak. Clone size appears in some rows only: once, few, many, or a class for an expanded clone.

TRBV6-5	NA	TRBJ2-5	NA	CASSVGETQYF	TGTGCCAGCAGTGTAGGGGAGACCCAGTACTTC
TRBV5-1	few	TRBJ2-2	NA	CASSLQDYGELFF	TGCGCCAGCAGCTTGCAGGACTACGGGGAGCTGTTTTTT
TRBV5-1	NA	TRBJ2-7	TRBD2	CASSQAGTSGTHQYF	TGCGCCAGCAGCCAAGCCGGGACTAGCGGGACTCACCAGTACTTC
TRBV30	NA	TRBJ1-1	NA	CAWRPGTLDGSEAFF	TGTGCCTGGAGACCCGGGACCTTAGATGGGAGTGAAGCTTTCTTT
TRBV6-1	many	TRBJ1-1	NA	CASSAQSLMNTEAFF	TGTGCCAGCAGTGCTCAGTCACTCATGAACACTGAAGCTTTCTTT
TRBV6-1	NA	TRBJ2-1	TRBD2	CASSESSGRLRDEQFF	TGTGCCAGCAGTGAATCTAGCGGGAGGTTGAGGGATGAGCAGTTCTTC
TRBV28	NA	TRBJ2-6	TRBD2	CATVGRGESGANVLTF	TGTGCCACCGTGGGGAGGGGTGAGTCTGGGGCCAACGTCCTGACTTTC
TRBV28	NA	TRBJ2-7	TRBD1	CASSQPGQTYEQYF	TGTGCCAGCAGTCAACCGGGACAGACCTACGAGCAGTACTTC
TRBV28	NA	TRBJ1-3	NA	CASSGPSGNTIYF	TGTGCCAGTTCAGGTCCCTCTGGAAACACCATATATTTT
TRBV7-8	NA	TRBJ2-1	NA	CASSYYRAVVINEQFF	TGTGCCAGCAGTTACTACAGGGCGGTGGTAATAAATGAGCAGTTCTTC
TRBV5-6	NA	TRBJ2-7	NA	CASSLVLASTEQYF	TGTGCCAGCAGCTTAGTGTTGGCTAGCACCGAGCAGTACTTC
TRBV5-1	NA	TRBJ2-1	NA	CASRQAKGDEQFF	TGCGCCAGCAGACAGGCAAAGGGCGATGAGCAGTTCTTC
TRBV5-4	NA	TRBJ2-7	TRBD2	CASSVAGGSPYEQYF	TGTGCCAGCAGCGTAGCGGGAGGCTCCCCCTACGAGCAGTACTTC
TRBV7-9	NA	TRBJ2-3	TRBD2	CASSLALAGLPDTQYF	TGTGCCAGCAGCTTAGCGTTAGCGGGATTGCCAGATACGCAGTATTTT
TRBV29-1	NA	TRBJ2-3	TRBD2	CSIEAGGGTDTQYF	TGCAGCATTGAGGCCGGGGGGGGCACAGATACGCAGTATTTT
TRBV5-1	NA	TRBJ1-1	NA	CASSFGGTKAFF	TGCGCCAGCAGCTTCGGGGGGACGAAAGCTTTCTTT
TRBV19	NA	TRBJ2-7	NA	CASVSWYEQYF	TGTGCCAGTGTTTCGTGGTACGAGCAGTACTTC
TRBV7-8	NA	TRBJ1-4	NA	CASSASEGEEKLFF	TGTGCCAGCAGCGCGTCGGAGGGGGAGGAAAAACTGTTTTTT
TRBV12-5	NA	TRBJ2-2	NA	CASGSPTGELFF	TGTGCTAGTGGTTCCCCCACCGGGGAGCTGTTTTTT
TRBV19	NA	TRBJ1-5	NA	CASSMGRHLNQPQHF	TGTGCCAGTAGTATGGGCAGGCACCTCAATCAGCCCCAGCATTTT
TRBV11-1	once	TRBJ2-3	NA	CASSLAMTIVDTQYF	TGTGCCAGCAGCTTAGCGATGACTATTGTAGATACGCAGTATTTT
TRBV30	few	TRBJ2-7	NA	CAWRGGDEQYF	TGTGCCTGGAGAGGGGGGGACGAGCAGTACTTC
TRBV5-1	once	TRBJ2-3	TRBD1	CASSLGQGSLTDTQYF	TGCGCCAGCAGCTTGGGACAGGGATCCCTAACAGATACGCAGTATTTT
TRBV5-1	NA	TRBJ2-3	TRBD2	CASSPQSGGSNTQYF	TGCGCCAGCAGCCCCCAAAGCGGGGGTTCGAATACGCAGTATTTT
TRBV19	NA	TRBJ2-7	NA	CASSDGAHYEQYF	TGTGCCAGTTCAGACGGAGCCCATTACGAGCAGTACTTC